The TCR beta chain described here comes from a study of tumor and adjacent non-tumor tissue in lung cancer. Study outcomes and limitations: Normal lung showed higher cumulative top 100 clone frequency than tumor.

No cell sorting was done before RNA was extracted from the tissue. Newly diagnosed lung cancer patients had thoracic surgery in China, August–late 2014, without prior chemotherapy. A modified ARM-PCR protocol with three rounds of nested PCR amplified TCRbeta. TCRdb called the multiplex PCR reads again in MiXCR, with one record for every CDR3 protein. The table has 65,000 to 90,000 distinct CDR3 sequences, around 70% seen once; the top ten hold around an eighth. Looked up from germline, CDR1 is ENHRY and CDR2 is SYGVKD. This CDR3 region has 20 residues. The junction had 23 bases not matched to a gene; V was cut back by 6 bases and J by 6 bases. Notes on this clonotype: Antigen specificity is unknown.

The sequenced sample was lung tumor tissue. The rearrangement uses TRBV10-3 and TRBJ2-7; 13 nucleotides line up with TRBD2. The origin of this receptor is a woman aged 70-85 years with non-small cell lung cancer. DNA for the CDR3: TGTGCCATCAGCGATACCAATCGTGGGGCCCGGACTAGCGGGAGCGGCGAGCAGTACTTC. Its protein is CAISDTNRGARTSGSGEQYF.